What follows are 21 T cell receptor beta chains derived from one specimen sequenced in a study of STAT3 mutations in large granular lymphocyte leukemia. Study-wide results and caveats: At least one immunodominant TCR beta clonotype appeared in every T-cell large granular lymphocyte leukemia patient.

These TCRs' antigens remain unknown. TCRdb's copy holds only in-frame clones and misses some; the assay was immunoSEQ multiplex PCR. In the table there are roughly 13,000 clones, about nine tenths of which are singletons. The specimen sequenced was PBMCs. These receptor sequences come from a human donor with T large granular lymphocyte leukemia. Some clones in this sample may be carry-over from other donors' samples.

The gene calls are TRBV2 and TRBJ2-5, with TRBD1 matching 9 bases. V dropped 4 bases and J dropped 5; count of bases not matched to a gene: 8. The germline V gene has CDR1 SNHLY and CDR2 FYNNEI. CDR3 length equals 15 residues. DNA of the CDR3: TGTGCCAGCAGTGTTCACAGGGGGCTGGAGGAGACCCAGTACTTC. Translating gives CASSVHRGLEETQYF.

J is TRBJ2-7 and V is TRBV28; D may be TRBD2 (6 bases). This CDR3 is built from 15 residues. Germline-derived CDR1 and CDR2 are MDHEN and SYDVKM. The V end was cut by 4 bases, the J end by 2 bases, with 15 bases between. The CDR3 region has the DNA TGTGCCAGCAGTTCCACCCCGGGAGCCGCCTACGAGCAGTACTTC. It is translated as CASSSTPGAAYEQYF.

The chain has TRBV6-5 and TRBJ1-2; 7 bases are a match to TRBD1. The CDR3 totals 14 residues. The V gene's germline CDR1 is MNHEY and CDR2 SVGAGI. J was trimmed by 7 bases and V by 6 bases; bases with no gene match: 11. CDR3 bases: TGTGCCAGCAGACCCCAACAGGGGTCAGGTGGCTACACCTTC. This sequence encodes CASRPQQGSGGYTF.

This clone was seen only a few times. The rearrangement uses TRBV7-9 and TRBJ1-1; D not resolved. V was trimmed by 5 bases and J by 0 bases, leaving 16 bases between them. The CDR3 is made up of 16 amino acids. Germline V gene lookup returns CDR1 SEHNR and CDR2 FQNEAQ (reference sequence). The CDR3 loop reads CASSQHPDSMNTEAFF. The CDR3 DNA reads TGTGCCAGCAGCCAACACCCGGACTCGATGAACACTGAAGCTTTCTTT.

A few counts support this clone. The chain couples TRBV6-5 to TRBJ2-1, with D possibly being TRBD2 (5 bases). The CDR3 consists of 16 residues. CDR1 and CDR2 from the germline V gene are MNHEY and SVGAGI. Between the trimmed V and J ends, which lost 0 bases and 3 bases, there was a span of 12 bases. CDR3 DNA: TGTGCCAGCAGTTACTCGTCCAGCGGCTACTACAATGAGCAGTTCTTC. Its protein is CASSYSSSGYYNEQFF.

The chain is built from TRBV7-9 and TRBJ2-1, with 9 bases that match TRBD1. The V segment lost 7 bases and the J segment 5 bases; nucleotides outside the gene matches: 12. The CDR3 loop spans 16 amino acids. Germline-derived CDR1 and CDR2 are SEHNR and FQNEAQ (reference sequence). CDR3 in amino acids: CASTADRGLLDNEQFF. Written as DNA, the CDR3 is TGTGCCAGCACCGCCGACAGGGGGTTACTTGACAATGAGCAGTTCTTC.

The rearrangement uses TRBV11-3 and TRBJ1-1; D remains unclear. The CDR3 sequence is 12 residues long. Germline V gene lookup returns CDR1 SGHNT and CDR2 YENEEA. Trimming took 2 bases from V and 10 from J, leaving 11 bases between them. The CDR3 DNA sequence: TGTGCCAGCAGCTTACGAGGCAGTAGAGCTTTCTTT. Translation: CASSLRGSRAFF.

The chain uses TRBV6-6 and TRBJ1-1, with D perhaps TRBD1 (6 bases). V was pared by 10 bases and J by 3 bases, with 21 bases between. Germline V lookup: CDR1 MNHNY, CDR2 SVGAGI (reference sequence). The CDR3 has 15 residues. CDR3 amino acids: CATRPPTGSYTEAFF. CDR3 coding DNA: TGTGCCACCCGACCACCTACAGGGAGCTACACTGAAGCTTTCTTT.

The genes are TRBV9 and TRBJ2-3; D is unresolved. V was clipped by 4 bases and J by 1 base, with 4 bases between them. CDR1 SGDLS and CDR2 YYNGEE come from the germline V gene. CDR3 length equals 12 residues. The CDR3 DNA follows: TGTGCCAGCAGCTACCGCACAGATACGCAGTATTTT. It encodes CASSYRTDTQYF.

The V and J genes are TRBV5-4 and TRBJ1-1; D is perhaps TRBD1 (6 bases). CDR1 and CDR2 from the germline V gene are SGHNT and YYREEE (reference sequence). There are 16 residues in the CDR3. With 7 bases removed from V and 0 bases from J, the gap between germline ends came to 19 bases. The CDR3 nucleotides are TGTGCCAGCCAACCTGGGGGGGCGGGTCTGAACACTGAAGCTTTCTTT. The encoded protein is CASQPGGAGLNTEAFF. Complete variable domain (other parts from reference TRBV5-4 and TRBJ1-1): ETGVTQSPTHLIKTRGQQVTLRCSSQSGHNTVSWYQQALGQGPQFIFQYYREEENGRGNFPPRFSGLQFPNYSSELNVNALELDDSALYLCASQPGGAGLNTEAFFGQGTRLTVV.

V usage is TRBV9 and J usage is TRBJ2-3, with D uncertain. The V end was cut by 3 bases, the J end by 1 base, with 3 bases between. CDR3 length: 12 amino acids. In germline, CDR1 is SGDLS, CDR2 YYNGEE. The CDR3: CASSARTDTQYF. The DNA for the CDR3 is TGTGCCAGCAGCGCTCGCACAGATACGCAGTATTTT.

This chain links TRBV5-1 with TRBJ2-6; 9 positions agree with TRBD1. V was pared by 1 base and J by 4 bases, with 6 bases of the junction left unmatched. Germline V lookup: CDR1 SGHRS, CDR2 YFSETQ. This CDR3 comprises 17 residues. Here the CDR3 reads CASSLTGGLGGANVLTF. The CDR3 nucleotides are TGCGCCAGCAGCTTGACAGGGGGCTTGGGAGGGGCCAACGTCCTGACTTTC.

V usage is TRBV11-2 and J usage is TRBJ1-4; TRBD1 might be the D (5 bases). Per the germline V gene, CDR1 is SGHAT and CDR2 is FQNNGV. The CDR3 spans 16 residues. V shed 5 bases and J shed 2 bases, with 15 bases lying between them. The CDR3 is CASSTAGFSTNEKLFF. The DNA of the CDR3 is TGTGCCAGCAGCACAGCAGGGTTTAGTACTAATGAAAAACTGTTTTTT.

The J gene is TRBJ1-5, the V gene TRBV11-2; TRBD1 matches at 9 bases. The junction had 6 bases not matched to a gene; V was cut back by 4 bases and J by 5 bases. The CDR3 runs to 15 residues. Germline V gene sequence: CDR1 SGHAT, CDR2 FQNNGV. The CDR3 reads CASSSGQGFDQPQHF. In DNA, the CDR3 is TGTGCCAGCAGCTCCGGACAGGGGTTTGATCAGCCCCAGCATTTT.

V and J are TRBV25-1 and TRBJ2-7, with TRBD2 identical over 7 bases. Germline loops: CDR1 MGHDK, CDR2 SYGVNS. CDR3 length: 14 residues. With V trimmed by 5 bases and J by 9 bases, 13 bases remained unmatched. Here the CDR3 DNA reads TGTGCCAGCAGTCCGGGACTAAGGGAGGAAGGGCAGTACTTC. Encoded protein: CASSPGLREEGQYF.

This chain joins TRBV18 and TRBJ2-2, with D unclear. The CDR3 consists of 14 residues. Germline-derived CDR1 and CDR2 are KGHSH and LQKENI. V was cut by 0 bases and J by 3 bases, with 5 bases left in between. CDR3 nucleotides: TGTGCCAGCTCACCACCGGACCACACCGGGGAGCTGTTTTTT. This sequence encodes CASSPPDHTGELFF.

CDR3 nucleotide sequence: TGTGCCAGCAGCGTAGATGAACGGGCTAGCGGGAATAAAGAGACCCAGTACTTC. Protein product: CASSVDERASGNKETQYF. The chain combines TRBV9 with TRBJ2-5; 9 bases match TRBD2. The CDR3 runs to 18 residues. Trimming at V came to 0 bases and at J to 3 bases, leaving 12 bases not matched to a gene. Germline lookup yields CDR1 SGDLS and CDR2 YYNGEE.

The chain carries TRBV5-4 and TRBJ2-4; 7 bases are a match to TRBD1. This CDR3 is 15 amino acids long. V trimming: 0 bases; J trimming: 2 bases; junction bases outside the gene matches: 2. CDR1 SGHNT and CDR2 YYREEE come from the germline V gene (reference sequence). The CDR3 coding sequence is TGTGCCAGCAGCTTGGCAGGGGGAACCAAAAACATTCAGTACTTC. Amino acid sequence: CASSLAGGTKNIQYF.

The V and J genes are TRBV6-1 and TRBJ1-1; 7 bases agree with TRBD1. In germline, CDR1 is MNHNS, CDR2 SASEGT. Trimming cost V 4 bases and J 10 bases; bases outside gene matches: 9. This CDR3 contains 13 residues. The CDR3, as DNA: TGTGCCAGCAGTGCCTGGGACAGCTCAGTAGCTTTCTTT. It codes for CASSAWDSSVAFF.

The V and J genes are TRBV9 and TRBJ1-2; D unclear. Trimming stripped 1 base from V and 0 bases from J, with 4 bases between. The CDR3 loop spans 13 amino acids. CDR1 is SGDLS, CDR2 YYNGEE, per germline. CDR3 loop: CASSVSSNYGYTF. The CDR3 DNA follows: TGTGCCAGCAGCGTAAGTTCTAACTATGGCTACACCTTC.

This rearrangement joins TRBV7-9 to TRBJ1-1, with 10 bases lining up with TRBD1. The germline V gene encodes CDR1 SEHNR and CDR2 FQNEAQ (reference sequence). V lost 4 bases and J lost 1; bases outside the gene matches: 3. This CDR3 has 15 residues. The CDR3 DNA follows: TGTGCCAGCAGCTCCCGACAGGGGGCGAACACTGAAGCTTTCTTT. Its translation is CASSSRQGANTEAFF.